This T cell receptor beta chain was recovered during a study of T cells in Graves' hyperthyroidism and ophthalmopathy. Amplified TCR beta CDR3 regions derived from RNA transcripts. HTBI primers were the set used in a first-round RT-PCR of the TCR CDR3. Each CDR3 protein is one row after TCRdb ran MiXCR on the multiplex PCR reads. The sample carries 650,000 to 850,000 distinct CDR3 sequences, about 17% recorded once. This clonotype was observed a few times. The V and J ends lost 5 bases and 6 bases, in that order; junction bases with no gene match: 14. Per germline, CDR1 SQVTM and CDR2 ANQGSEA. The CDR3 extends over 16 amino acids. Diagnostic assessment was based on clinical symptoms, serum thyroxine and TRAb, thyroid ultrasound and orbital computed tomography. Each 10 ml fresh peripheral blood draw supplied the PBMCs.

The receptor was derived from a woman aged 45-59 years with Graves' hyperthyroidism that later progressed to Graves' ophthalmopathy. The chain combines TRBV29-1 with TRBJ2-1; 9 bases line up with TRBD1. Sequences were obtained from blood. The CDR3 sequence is CSVLGPVGDRANEQFF. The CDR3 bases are TGCAGCGTTCTGGGCCCTGTGGGGGACAGGGCCAATGAGCAGTTCTTC.